The entry that follows covers one T cell receptor beta chain sequence. This sample is part of a study of T cell responses to AZD1222 COVID-19 vaccine. TCRdb's table, derived via immunoSEQ multiplex PCR, lists solely in-frame clones and lacks some. The data hold around 180,000 clones, with 94% observed a single time. The CDR3 covers 16 residues. Trimming took off 7 bases at V and 0 bases at J, with 18 bases between the two ends. Germline CDR1 reads LGHDT; CDR2 reads YNNKEL (reference sequence). The source was peripheral blood, collected 28 days after the second AZD1222 dose. The sequence derives from an adult who received the AZD1222 COVID-19 vaccine. The J gene is TRBJ1-2, the V gene TRBV3-1 (or the pseudogene TRBV3-2), with D possibly matching TRBD1 (6 bases). CDR3 in amino acids: CASTPTGLASNYGYTF. Here the CDR3 DNA reads TGTGCCAGCACCCCGACAGGCCTCGCCTCTAACTATGGCTACACCTTC.